Each of the 22 T cell receptor beta chains below was sequenced from the same sample in a study of blood T cell repertoires in COVID-19. TCRdb's table, derived via immunoSEQ multiplex PCR, lists solely in-frame clones and lacks some. Among about 190,000 clones listed, 75% to 90% were seen once. Input material: peripheral blood. Receptors were obtained from a man in his forties with acute or convalescent COVID-19.

The rearrangement links TRBV23-1 to TRBJ2-7; unclear D gene. TRBV23-1 is marked as an open reading frame, function uncertain. This CDR3 contains 11 residues. Trimming cost V 4 bases and J 3 bases, with 4 bases left between them. CDR3 in amino acids: CASSPIYEQYF. The CDR3 DNA follows: TGCGCCAGCAGTCCAATCTACGAGCAGTACTTC.

The chain couples TRBV6-4 to TRBJ2-7, with 7 bases matching TRBD1. J gave up 2 bases and V 0 bases, and 13 bases lay outside the gene matches. Germline CDR1 is MRHNA and CDR2 is SNTAGT. The CDR3 is 18 amino acids. For the CDR3, the DNA is TGTGCCAGCAGTGACTCGGGAACGGGACAGCGTACAGCCTACGAGCAGTACTTC. This translates into CASSDSGTGQRTAYEQYF.

The count of this clone is one. The chain uses TRBV19 and TRBJ1-1, with 8 bases matching TRBD1. This CDR3 spans 14 amino acids. The ends lost 7 bases at V and 5 bases at J; junction bases unmatched: 9. The germline V gene encodes CDR1 LNHDA and CDR2 SQIVND (reference sequence). The CDR3 bases are TGTGCCAGTACCAGACAGGGGCGAGAGACTGAAGCTTTCTTT. This sequence encodes CASTRQGRETEAFF.

This sequence joins TRBV7-8 and TRBJ2-7; possible D gene TRBD1, 6 bases. This CDR3 has 12 residues. Germline V CDR1 and CDR2: SGHVS, FQNEAQ. V dropped 5 bases and J dropped 6 bases, with 11 bases sitting between them. The CDR3 sequence: CASSPTGPEQYF. The CDR3 DNA reads TGTGCCAGCAGCCCGACAGGTCCCGAGCAGTACTTC.

The chain links TRBV6-5 to TRBJ2-4; D is possibly TRBD2 (7 bases). V lost 6 bases to trimming and J lost 1 base, with 10 bases between them. The CDR3 is made up of 14 amino acids. Per germline, CDR1 MNHEY and CDR2 SVGAGI. The CDR3 DNA reads as TGTGCCAGCAGGTCGGGGGGCGCCAAAAACATTCAGTACTTC. This translates into CASRSGGAKNIQYF.

This chain links TRBV24-1 with TRBJ2-3; the D gene is possibly TRBD1 (6 bases). This CDR3 region has 18 residues. V was trimmed by 0 bases and J by 1 base, leaving 16 bases between them. Germline CDR1 and CDR2: KGHDR and SFDVKD. The CDR3 sequence: CATSDLVRGVVGTDTQYF. The DNA of the CDR3 is TGTGCCACCAGTGATTTGGTCAGGGGAGTGGTGGGCACAGATACGCAGTATTTT.

J is TRBJ2-2 and V is TRBV7-2; the match to TRBD2 covers 7 bases. V lost 1 base and J lost 6; bases outside the gene matches: 5. The CDR3 is 15 residues long. Germline V gives CDR1 SGHTA, CDR2 FQGNSA. In DNA, the CDR3 is TGTGCCAGCAGCTTAGGGTTTGCGGGGGCCGGGGAGCTGTTTTTT. Encoded protein: CASSLGFAGAGELFF. Full variable domain (missing parts from reference TRBV7-2 and TRBJ2-2): GAGVSQSPSNKVTEKGKDVELRCDPISGHTALYWYRQSLGQGLEFLIYFQGNSAPDKSGLPSDRFSAERTGGSVSTLTIQRTQQEDSAVYLCASSLGFAGAGELFFGEGSRLTVL.

This sequence joins TRBV4-1 and TRBJ1-1; D gene ambiguous. This CDR3 is built from 15 residues. CDR1 is MGHRA and CDR2 is YSYEKL in the germline V gene. V shed 3 bases and J shed 1 base, with 12 bases lying between them. The CDR3 bases are TGCGCCAGCAGCCACGCAGCAGAGGGGAACACTGAAGCTTTCTTT. It specifies CASSHAAEGNTEAFF.

V gene TRBV14 combines with J gene TRBJ1-4, with 7 bases lining up with TRBD1. The CDR3 extends over 17 amino acids. With 0 bases clipped from V and 6 bases from J, the junction kept 10 bases outside the gene matches. The germline V gene has CDR1 SGHDN and CDR2 FVKESK. The CDR3 is CASSQDVGFDRDEKLFF. In DNA, the CDR3 is TGTGCCAGCAGCCAAGATGTGGGGTTTGACAGGGATGAAAAACTGTTTTTT.

The chain recombines TRBV24-1 with TRBJ2-1, with a tentative D call TRBD2 (6 bases). V was cut by 2 bases and J by 3 bases, with 16 bases left in between. The germline V gene has CDR1 KGHDR and CDR2 SFDVKD. The CDR3 sequence is 17 residues long. The CDR3 spells CATSDSAGRLVYNEQFF. The CDR3 DNA reads TGTGCCACCAGTGATTCCGCGGGACGTTTAGTCTACAATGAGCAGTTCTTC.

V usage is TRBV5-6 and J usage is TRBJ2-6; TRBD1 matches 10 bases. The CDR3 contains 17 residues. After removal of 2 bases from V and 0 bases from J, the junction contained 2 bases not matched to a gene. Germline CDR1 SGHDT, CDR2 YYEEEE. Here the CDR3 reads CASSLDRGHSGANVLTF. DNA for the CDR3: TGTGCCAGCAGCTTAGACAGGGGGCACTCTGGGGCCAACGTCCTGACTTTC. Full variable domain (remainder filled in from reference TRBV5-6 and TRBJ2-6): DAGVTQSPTHLIKTRGQQVTLRCSPKSGHDTVSWYQQALGQGPQFIFQYYEEEERQRGNFPDRFSGHQFPNYSSELNVNALLLGDSALYLCASSLDRGHSGANVLTFGAGSRLTVL.

This sequence joins TRBV7-9 and TRBJ1-2, with TRBD1 identical over 7 bases. V trimming: 5 bases; J trimming: 7 bases; junction bases outside the gene matches: 7. The CDR3 totals 13 residues. The germline CDR1 and CDR2 sequences are SEHNR and FQNEAQ (reference sequence). The CDR3 nucleotides are TGTGCCAGCAGCACGACAGGGCTTGGTGGCTACACCTTC. Its translation: CASSTTGLGGYTF.

This chain links TRBV5-1 with TRBJ2-1; the D gene is possibly TRBD2 (6 bases). There are 16 residues in the CDR3. Germline CDR1 reads SGHRS; CDR2 reads YFSETQ. The V end lost 0 bases, the J end lost 2 bases, and 12 bases lay between the germline ends. The CDR3: CASSLVGGDTYNEQFF. The DNA for the CDR3 is TGCGCCAGCAGCTTGGTTGGCGGGGATACCTACAATGAGCAGTTCTTC.

V and J are TRBV5-1 and TRBJ2-7, with 11 positions matching TRBD1. V shed 7 bases, J shed 0 bases, and the junction held 12 bases outside the gene matches. The CDR3 spans 17 residues. Germline values: CDR1 SGHRS, CDR2 YFSETQ. The CDR3 protein is CASGRTGGSGSSYEQYF. The CDR3 DNA is TGCGCCAGCGGTAGGACAGGGGGCTCGGGAAGCTCCTACGAGCAGTACTTC.

V and J are TRBV2 and TRBJ1-1; perhaps TRBD1 as D (5 bases). The CDR3 is made up of 13 amino acids. The V gene's germline CDR1 is SNHLY and CDR2 FYNNEI. V lost 2 bases, J lost 4 bases, and 8 bases lay in between. CDR3 sequence reads: CASSEQGTTEAFF. CDR3 in DNA: TGTGCCAGCAGTGAACAGGGTACCACTGAAGCTTTCTTT.

The V gene is TRBV7-6, the J gene TRBJ2-5; D is unresolved. The germline CDR1 and CDR2 sequences are SGHVS and FNYEAQ. V was cut by 7 bases and J by 1 base, with 7 bases left in between. The CDR3 length is 12 residues. CDR3 DNA: TGTGCCAGCACCAGTTTCCAAGAGACCCAGTACTTC. Encoded protein: CASTSFQETQYF.

The rearrangement links TRBV5-4 to TRBJ2-5; D is uncertain. Germline values: CDR1 SGHNT, CDR2 YYREEE (reference sequence). The CDR3 consists of 14 residues. V lost 0 bases and J lost 0, with 6 bases in between. The CDR3 DNA is TGTGCCAGCAGCTTGGGTCCGTACCAAGAGACCCAGTACTTC. This translates into CASSLGPYQETQYF.

The V call is TRBV4-3, the J call TRBJ2-5, with 9 bases lining up with TRBD2. This CDR3 is 16 amino acids long. V lost 3 bases to trimming and J lost 5 bases; unmatched junction nucleotides: 10. The germline V gene has CDR1 LGHNA and CDR2 YSLEER. In nucleotides, the CDR3 is TGCGCCAGCAGCCACGAGGCGGGGGGGTTAGTGGAGACCCAGTACTTC. Amino acids: CASSHEAGGLVETQYF.

The chain joins TRBV2 to TRBJ2-7, with TRBD1 identical over 9 bases. CDR1 SNHLY and CDR2 FYNNEI come from the germline V gene. This CDR3 is 14 amino acids long. V lost 5 bases and J lost 4; bases outside the gene matches: 6. Here the CDR3 DNA reads TGTGCCAGCAGTCGGACAGGGGACGGGTACGAGCAGTACTTC. Translating gives CASSRTGDGYEQYF.

The gene calls are TRBV6-1 and TRBJ1-5; 8 bases are shared with TRBD1. This CDR3 spans 16 amino acids. Germline V gene data show CDR1 as MNHNS and CDR2 as SASEGT. Trimming at V came to 4 bases and at J to 0 bases, leaving 5 bases not matched to a gene. CDR3 protein: CASSATGGYSNQPQHF. In DNA, the CDR3 is TGTGCCAGCAGTGCCACAGGGGGTTATAGCAATCAGCCCCAGCATTTT.

This sequence joins TRBV11-2 and TRBJ1-2; no definite D call. CDR1 is SGHAT and CDR2 is FQNNGV in the germline V gene. V was cut by 1 base and J by 8 bases, with 8 bases left in between. This CDR3 comprises 12 residues. CDR3 in DNA: TGTGCCAGCAGCTTAGGAGGGCACGGCTACACCTTC. Amino acids: CASSLGGHGYTF.

J is TRBJ2-7 and V is TRBV9; D perhaps matches TRBD2 (7 bases). Germline loops: CDR1 SGDLS, CDR2 YYNGEE. V was cut by 4 bases and J by 0 bases, with 14 bases left in between. The length of the CDR3 is 15 residues. In nucleotides, the CDR3 is TGTGCCAGCAGCTATAGGGGGGGGTACTCCTACGAGCAGTACTTC. It encodes CASSYRGGYSYEQYF. The whole variable domain, remainder taken from reference TRBV9 and TRBJ2-7, is DSGVTQTPKHLITATGQRVTLRCSPRSGDLSVYWYQQSLDQGLQFLIQYYNGEERAKGNILERFSAQQFPDLHSELNLSSLELGDSALYFCASSYRGGYSYEQYFGPGTRLTVT.